One TCR beta chain is described in this entry. The data derive from a study of blood T cell repertoires in COVID-19. Turning to the study itself: Acute and convalescent COVID-19 samples came from the United States, Italy and Spain. PBMCs, B-cell-depleted T cells, or T cells provided the cDNA or gDNA that made up the material.

Original processing notes: By means of reference gene primer amplification, nucleated cell counts were estimated. The table came from immunoSEQ multiplex PCR; TCRdb's copy has only in-frame clones and leaves some out. Clonal size and the V and J genes are those of that table, whereas D and trimming came from the DNA. This sample has about 360,000 clones; 80% to 90% occur once, and the top ten carry 7.1%. The CDR3 spans 11 residues. From germline, CDR1 is MNHEY and CDR2 SMNVEV (reference sequence). Trimming stripped 6 bases from V and 5 bases from J, with 7 bases between. Sequencing input: peripheral blood. The chain links TRBV27 to TRBJ2-5; D ambiguous. The receptor comes from a woman in her sixties or seventies with COVID-19, enrolled during active disease. CDR3 region: CASRSVETQYF. The CDR3 bases are TGTGCCAGCAGGTCCGTGGAGACCCAGTACTTC.